The 10 T cell receptor beta chains reported below all come from one sample, sequenced in a study of vaccination effects on CD4 cells after COVID-19. TCRdb keeps only in-frame clones here, not all; method: immunoSEQ multiplex PCR. This sample yields around 50,000 clones, of which around 70% are seen a single time; around 5% belongs to the top ten. These TCRs' antigens remain unknown. Culture proceeded for 10 days, and CD4+ T cells were then isolated. The person had a PCR-confirmed SARS-CoV-2 infection during March to December 2020. Vaccination of participants consisted of two doses of either the BNT162b2 or mRNA-1273 vaccine. The sequenced sample was CD4+ T cells from PBMCs cultured without peptide, obtained after COVID-19 vaccination. The origin of the receptors is a human donor who had a prior SARS-CoV-2 infection.

This sequence joins TRBV3-1 (or the pseudogene TRBV3-2) and TRBJ1-1, with D possibly matching TRBD1 (5 bases). In germline, CDR1 is LGHDT, CDR2 YNNKEL (reference sequence). CDR3 length equals 13 residues. V was pared by 1 base and J by 8 bases, with 11 bases between. CDR3 nucleotides: TGTGCCAGCAGCCAAGGGGGCGAGAGGGAAGCTTTCTTT. This gives the protein CASSQGGEREAFF.

This sequence joins TRBV5-1 and TRBJ1-2; D is unresolved. CDR1 and CDR2 (germline): SGHRS, YFSETQ. Trimming took 0 bases from V and 4 from J, leaving 10 bases between them. The CDR3 contains 14 residues. CDR3 protein: CASSLAGNSYGYTF. For the CDR3, the DNA is TGCGCCAGCAGCTTGGCCGGGAATTCCTATGGCTACACCTTC.

This clone was observed a few times. This rearrangement joins TRBV3-1 (or the pseudogene TRBV3-2) to TRBJ1-2, with D possibly being TRBD1 (5 bases). Trimming shortened V by 1 base and J by 4 bases, and 7 bases separated the two germline ends. CDR1 and CDR2 from the germline V gene are LGHDT and YNNKEL (reference sequence). This CDR3 contains 13 residues. CDR3 DNA sequence: TGTGCCAGCAGCCAAGGACAGAGCTATGGCTACACCTTC. Its translation: CASSQGQSYGYTF.

This clone was observed once. The chain couples TRBV6-5 to TRBJ1-5, with 11 bases fitting TRBD1. Germline loops: CDR1 MNHEY, CDR2 SVGAGI. This CDR3 contains 13 residues. With V trimmed by 8 bases and J by 9 bases, 6 bases remained unmatched. The CDR3 is CASLDRGLLPQHF. The CDR3 DNA is TGTGCCAGCTTGGACAGGGGGCTTCTGCCCCAGCATTTT.

The CDR3 nucleotides are TGTGCCAGTAGTATTCTGAACAGGGTAGGCAATCAGCCCCAGCATTTT. This translates into CASSILNRVGNQPQHF. This chain connects TRBV19 to TRBJ1-5, with a weak D call TRBD1 (6 bases). The V end lost 3 bases, the J end lost 2 bases, and 14 bases lay between the germline ends. This CDR3 contains 16 residues. Germline loops: CDR1 LNHDA, CDR2 SQIVND (reference sequence).

V and J are TRBV19 and TRBJ2-6, with D perhaps matching TRBD1 (5 bases). The CDR3 loop spans 14 amino acids. CDR1 and CDR2 from the germline V gene are LNHDA and SQIVND (reference sequence). Trimming stripped 4 bases from V and 2 bases from J, with 6 bases between. CDR3: CASSTGPGANVLTF. The CDR3 coding sequence is TGTGCCAGTAGTACAGGGCCTGGGGCCAACGTCCTGACTTTC. The full variable domain, completed using reference TRBV19 and TRBJ2-6, is DGGITQSPKYLFRKEGQNVTLSCEQNLNHDAMYWYRQDPGQGLRLIYYSQIVNDFQKGDIAEGYSVSREKKESFPLTVTSAQKNPTAFYLCASSTGPGANVLTFGAGSRLTVL.

The chain employs TRBV12-3 or TRBV12-4 and TRBJ1-5, with D maybe TRBD1 (5 bases). V shed 5 bases and J shed 9 bases, with 11 bases lying between them. There are 12 residues in the CDR3. CDR3 sequence reads: CASSGGGRPQHF. CDR3 in DNA: TGTGCCAGCAGTGGGGGGGGAAGGCCCCAGCATTTT.

This sequence joins TRBV27 and TRBJ2-7, with D perhaps matching TRBD1 (6 bases). Germline V gene sequence: CDR1 MNHEY, CDR2 SMNVEV (reference sequence). V was trimmed by 5 bases and J by 7 bases, leaving 15 bases between them. The CDR3 has 13 residues. CDR3 DNA sequence: TGTGCCAGCAGTCCAACAGGGCCCAGGGAGCAGTACTTC. The encoded protein is CASSPTGPREQYF.

The chain employs TRBV2 and TRBJ1-6, with D tentatively TRBD1 (5 bases). Germline assignment: CDR1 SNHLY and CDR2 FYNNEI. Trimming shortened V by 6 bases and J by 8 bases, and 5 bases separated the two germline ends. The CDR3 is 11 amino acids. CDR3 bases: TGTGCCAGCAGCAGGGATTCACCCCTCCACTTT. Translated: CASSRDSPLHF.

CDR3 coding DNA: TGTGCCAGCAGCTTATCTGCCTGGAGGGACTATGGCTACACCTTC. It encodes CASSLSAWRDYGYTF. The chain couples TRBV7-8 to TRBJ1-2; D gene ambiguous. Trimming took off 2 bases at V and 3 bases at J, with 13 bases between the two ends. The CDR3 is made up of 15 amino acids. The germline V gene has CDR1 SGHVS and CDR2 FQNEAQ.